The next 21 T cell receptor beta chains were all read from a single sample in a study of T-cell reconstitution after alpha-beta-depleted transplantation in children. A library of TCRbeta sequences, prepared with unique molecular identifiers, was generated. TCRdb re-analysed the PCR reads in MiXCR, keeping a single row per CDR3 protein. The table shows over 450,000 distinct CDR3 sequences, with more than 9% occurring only once. The material sequenced was PBMCs, taken before TCRalphabeta/CD19-depleted stem cell transplant. The receptors shown here come from a child younger than 10 with inherited bone marrow failure, due to receive a stem cell transplant.

This clonotype was counted many times. The chain recombines TRBV27 with TRBJ2-7; 14 bases agree with TRBD2. Unmatched junction bases numbered 20, after V lost 5 bases and J lost 5 bases. Germline loops: CDR1 MNHEY, CDR2 SMNVEV (reference sequence). The CDR3 sequence is 20 residues long. DNA of the CDR3: TGTGCCAGCAGTCAGCTATCCAGGGAGACTAGCGGGAGGGCCCCCCACGAGCAGTACTTC. It encodes CASSQLSRETSGRAPHEQYF.

This clonotype was detected ten times or more. The rearrangement uses TRBV7-2 and TRBJ2-2; no firm D call. CDR1 is SGHTA, CDR2 FQGNSA, per germline. CDR3 length: 15 residues. V was clipped by 1 base and J by 6 bases, with 12 bases between them. CDR3 loop: CASSLESRLAGELFF. The CDR3 DNA reads as TGTGCCAGCAGCTTAGAGTCCAGATTGGCCGGGGAGCTGTTTTTT.

This clonotype was found many times. The chain is built from TRBV28 and TRBJ2-6; no clear D gene. The CDR3 is 13 residues long. From germline, CDR1 is MDHEN and CDR2 SYDVKM. The V gene lost 2 bases and the J gene lost 7 bases, with 6 bases spanning the gap. DNA for the CDR3: TGTGCCAGCAGTTTACTCGATGCCAACGTCCTGACTTTC. This translates into CASSLLDANVLTF. Full variable domain (missing parts from reference TRBV28 and TRBJ2-6): DVKVTQSSRYLVKRTGEKVFLECVQDMDHENMFWYRQDPGLGLRLIYFSYDVKMKEKGDIPEGYSVSREKKERFSLILESASTNQTSMYLCASSLLDANVLTFGAGSRLTVL.

In its sample, this clonotype was seen many times. The chain couples TRBV5-5 to TRBJ1-1; D may be TRBD1 (6 bases). CDR1 is SGHKS and CDR2 is YYEKEE in the germline V gene (reference sequence). Deletions cut 4 bases from V and 4 bases from J, with 11 bases between. The CDR3 runs to 13 residues. This CDR3 is CASSTGTSTEAFF. The CDR3 DNA follows: TGTGCCAGCAGCACAGGGACATCCACTGAAGCTTTCTTT.

The chain combines TRBV30 with TRBJ1-2, with D possibly TRBD1 on 6 matching bases. The V gene lost 2 bases and the J gene lost 0 bases, with 10 bases spanning the gap. CDR1 GTSNPN and CDR2 SVGIG come from the germline V gene (reference sequence). CDR3 length equals 14 residues. CDR3 in DNA: TGTGCCTGGAGTCCCGGGACAACTAACTATGGCTACACCTTC. This encodes CAWSPGTTNYGYTF. Full variable domain (remainder filled in from reference TRBV30 and TRBJ1-2): SQTIHQWPATLVQPVGSPLSLECTVEGTSNPNLYWYRQAAGRGLQLLFYSVGIGQISSEVPQNLSASRPQDRQFILSSKKLLLSDSGFYLCAWSPGTTNYGYTFGSGTRLTVV.

This clonotype was counted only a few times. V usage is TRBV15 and J usage is TRBJ1-2; D unresolved. The germline V and J ends were trimmed by 2 bases and 1 base, with 17 bases remaining between them. This CDR3 has 17 residues. Germline values: CDR1 LNHNV, CDR2 YYDKDF (reference sequence). CDR3 loop: CATSRNTQRKDNYGYTF. CDR3 in DNA: TGTGCCACCAGCAGAAATACCCAGAGAAAGGATAACTATGGCTACACCTTC.

The table lists this clonotype with a few counts. This sequence joins TRBV4-2 and TRBJ2-7; 8 positions agree with TRBD1. The CDR3 length is 15 residues. Germline CDR1 is LGHNA and CDR2 is YNFKEQ. Losses at the gene ends were 0 bases for V and 5 bases for J; bases not matched to a gene: 6. The CDR3 protein is CASSQEGQGGHEQYF. The CDR3 DNA is TGTGCCAGCAGCCAAGAAGGACAGGGAGGCCACGAGCAGTACTTC.

This clonotype was observed at least ten times. The chain couples TRBV6-7 to TRBJ2-1; D might be TRBD2 (6 bases). TRBV6-7 is annotated as an ORF whose role is uncertain. The CDR3 extends over 16 amino acids. Trimming took 2 bases from V and 6 from J, leaving 17 bases between them. CDR3 in amino acids: CASSYVITGVSNEQFF. CDR3 DNA: TGTGCCAGCAGTTACGTTATAACGGGAGTGAGCAATGAGCAGTTCTTC.

The sample holds many counts of this clonotype. The rearrangement joins TRBV2 to TRBJ1-2; 10 bases fit TRBD1. This CDR3 has 16 amino acids. Trimming removed 4 bases from V and 4 bases from J; junction bases left unmatched: 9. Looked up from germline, CDR1 is SNHLY and CDR2 is FYNNEI. The CDR3 DNA reads as TGTGCCAGCAGTGCGGACAGGGGGAGGGGGGTCTATGGCTACACCTTC. Protein sequence: CASSADRGRGVYGYTF.

This clonotype was seen many times. The chain couples TRBV5-1 to TRBJ1-3; D possibly corresponds to TRBD1 (5 bases). In germline, CDR1 is SGHRS, CDR2 YFSETQ. This CDR3 is 15 amino acids long. V lost 0 bases, J lost 8 bases, and 15 bases lay in between. This CDR3 is CASSLVGQGPDTIYF. DNA of the CDR3: TGCGCCAGCAGCTTGGTTGGGCAGGGCCCGGACACCATATATTTT. The full variable domain, rest sourced from reference TRBV5-1 and TRBJ1-3, is KAGVTQTPRYLIKTRGQQVTLSCSPISGHRSVSWYQQTPGQGLQFLFEYFSETQRNKGNFPGRFSGRQFSNSRSEMNVSTLELGDSALYLCASSLVGQGPDTIYFGEGSWLTVV.

This clonotype was seen more than once but under ten times. This chain links TRBV19 with TRBJ2-1; TRBD2 matches at 9 bases. The V segment lost 3 bases and the J segment 6 bases; nucleotides outside the gene matches: 6. This CDR3 spans 15 amino acids. Germline CDR1 is LNHDA and CDR2 is SQIVND (reference sequence). In DNA, the CDR3 is TGTGCCAGTAGTATGGCTAGCGGGATATTCAATGAGCAGTTCTTC. It yields the protein CASSMASGIFNEQFF.

This chain connects TRBV7-9 to TRBJ2-1; D is possibly TRBD2 (5 bases). Trimming shortened V by 1 base and J by 4 bases, and 17 bases separated the two germline ends. Germline V gene lookup returns CDR1 SEHNR and CDR2 FQNEAQ (reference sequence). The CDR3 is 17 amino acids. The CDR3 DNA reads TGTGCCAGCAGCTTAGGGGAAAGCGGCCGAGCTTACAATGAGCAGTTCTTC. It encodes CASSLGESGRAYNEQFF.

This clonotype was seen more than once but under ten times. This sequence joins TRBV23-1 and TRBJ2-1; D is ambiguous. TRBV23-1 is an ORF for which the function is uncertain. CDR3 size: 13 residues. Deletions cut 4 bases from V and 1 base from J, with 5 bases between. The CDR3 coding sequence is TGCGCCAGCAGTCGGCGATCCTACAATGAGCAGTTCTTC. Amino acid sequence: CASSRRSYNEQFF.

In its sample, this clonotype was seen many times. This chain joins TRBV5-4 and TRBJ2-1, with a possible D match to TRBD1 (5 bases). Trimming pared 4 bases from V and 8 bases from J, leaving 13 bases between. The CDR3 totals 13 residues. Germline V gene data show CDR1 as SGHNT and CDR2 as YYREEE (reference sequence). CDR3: CASSTTWGDEQFF. CDR3 sequence (DNA): TGTGCCAGCAGCACGACGTGGGGCGATGAGCAGTTCTTC.

This clonotype was found many times. The chain is built from TRBV19 and TRBJ2-7; maybe TRBD1 (6 bases). The V and J ends lost 6 bases and 1 base respectively, with 19 bases between them. CDR1 LNHDA and CDR2 SQIVND come from the germline V gene (reference sequence). The CDR3 has 16 amino acids. CDR3: CASSKGNRALSYEQYF. As DNA, the CDR3 is TGTGCCAGTAGCAAGGGCAACAGGGCTCTTTCCTACGAGCAGTACTTC.

J is TRBJ2-5 and V is TRBV2, with TRBD2 identical over 9 bases. The V gene's germline CDR1 is SNHLY and CDR2 FYNNEI. This CDR3 comprises 15 residues. The V and J ends lost 5 bases and 2 bases, in that order; junction bases with no gene match: 6. CDR3 coding DNA: TGTGCCAGCAGTAGCCTAGCGGGGACACAAGAGACCCAGTACTTC. Amino acid sequence: CASSSLAGTQETQYF.

This clonotype appeared many times. This chain connects TRBV27 to TRBJ1-1; 8 bases line up with TRBD1. Germline V CDR1 and CDR2: MNHEY, SMNVEV (reference sequence). After removal of 4 bases from V and 6 bases from J, the junction contained 7 bases not matched to a gene. The CDR3 is 14 residues long. The CDR3 sequence is CASSSLDRVAEAFF. CDR3 nucleotides: TGTGCCAGCAGTTCACTGGACAGGGTAGCTGAAGCTTTCTTT.

This clonotype was seen many times. The genes are TRBV27 and TRBJ2-1; 11 bases align to TRBD2. V dropped 2 bases and J dropped 8; count of bases not matched to a gene: 5. Looked up from germline, CDR1 is MNHEY and CDR2 is SMNVEV (reference sequence). The CDR3 length is 15 residues. The CDR3 DNA sequence: TGTGCCAGCAGTTTAATACTAGCGGGAGTAGATGAGCAGTTCTTC. Translation: CASSLILAGVDEQFF.

This clonotype was detected only a few times. This chain joins TRBV19 and TRBJ1-2, with unresolved D. CDR3 size: 13 residues. V lost 6 bases and J 5 bases, leaving 13 bases between the germline ends. Looked up from germline, CDR1 is LNHDA and CDR2 is SQIVND (reference sequence). Here the CDR3 DNA reads TGTGCCAGTAGCCCCGGGTCGAAGTATGGCTACACCTTC. Translated, it gives CASSPGSKYGYTF.

The rearrangement joins TRBV30 to TRBJ2-1; weak D call: TRBD2 (6 bases). The CDR3 runs to 13 residues. Trimming shortened V by 2 bases and J by 13 bases, and 18 bases separated the two germline ends. Germline CDR1 reads GTSNPN; CDR2 reads SVGIG (reference sequence). The CDR3 DNA is TGTGCCTGGAGTTCGAAGCCTGAGCGGGTTCAGTTCTTC. This translates into CAWSSKPERVQFF.

This clonotype was detected ten times or more. The rearrangement uses TRBV20-1 and TRBJ2-2; no definite D call. The CDR3 is 12 amino acids. V shed 3 bases and J shed 6 bases, with 8 bases lying between them. Per germline, CDR1 DFQATT and CDR2 SNEGSKA (reference sequence). The CDR3 sequence is CSARKVAGELFF. CDR3 DNA sequence: TGCAGTGCTAGGAAGGTAGCCGGGGAGCTGTTTTTT.